These 25 T cell receptor beta chains were sequenced from one sample in a study of human T cells and chemical hapten exposure. Time point reported: pre-sensitization, week 0. Treatment given: therapeutic diphenylcyclopropenone sensitization with weekly scalp DPC. TCRdb ran MiXCR on the RACE reads and lists one entry per CDR3 protein. Seen here are tens of thousands of distinct CDR3 sequences, over 9.5% observed once, and the top ten hold roughly 5.2%. The sample here was whole blood, taken in connection with sensitization to the hapten diphenylcyclopropenone (DPC). These receptors were obtained from a woman in her fifties or sixties with alopecia areata. Some clones in this sample may be carry-over from other donors' samples.

This clonotype is a singleton in its sample. A much larger clone differs by one base, so this may be a read error. This chain uses TRBV12-3 or TRBV12-4 with TRBJ2-3; TRBD2 agrees at 8 bases. This CDR3 is 16 amino acids long. V shed 7 bases, J shed 2 bases, and the junction held 11 bases outside the gene matches. CDR3 in amino acids: CASTLAQRGHTDTQYF. CDR3 DNA sequence: TGTGCCAGCACCCTGGCCCAGCGGGGGCACACAGATACGCAGTATTTT.

The rearrangement links TRBV9 to TRBJ2-3; possible D gene TRBD2, 6 bases. The V gene lost 0 bases and the J gene lost 1 base, with 15 bases spanning the gap. The germline V gene encodes CDR1 SGDLS and CDR2 YYNGEE. This CDR3 is built from 17 residues. The CDR3 region is CASSVEGRNIRTDTQYF. The CDR3 nucleotides are TGTGCCAGCAGCGTAGAAGGGAGGAATATACGCACAGATACGCAGTATTTT.

This clonotype was detected many times. V usage is TRBV12-3 or TRBV12-4 and J usage is TRBJ2-1; 11 nucleotides line up with TRBD2. V dropped 7 bases and J dropped 9; count of bases not matched to a gene: 8. There are 14 residues in the CDR3. This CDR3 reads CASILLAGEVEQFF. The CDR3 bases are TGTGCCAGCATCCTACTAGCGGGAGAGGTTGAGCAGTTCTTC.

This clonotype was counted ten times or more. The chain is built from TRBV9 and TRBJ2-1; D is ambiguous. Trimming cost V 3 bases and J 5 bases, with 12 bases left between them. CDR1 SGDLS and CDR2 YYNGEE come from the germline V gene. The CDR3 totals 14 residues. The CDR3 DNA follows: TGTGCCAGCAGCGAAGGCGGAGAAAACAATGAGCAGTTCTTC. Translating gives CASSEGGENNEQFF.

The table lists this clonotype with a few counts. The chain employs TRBV5-1 and TRBJ2-3; D perhaps matches TRBD1 (5 bases). Germline lookup yields CDR1 SGHRS and CDR2 YFSETQ. The CDR3 has 15 amino acids. V was shortened by 0 bases and J by 1 base, with 9 bases between the two germline ends. Here the CDR3 reads CASSLEGVGTDTQYF. In DNA form, the CDR3 reads TGCGCCAGCAGCTTGGAAGGGGTCGGCACAGATACGCAGTATTTT.

This clonotype showed up many times. The chain combines TRBV20-1 with TRBJ1-5, with a possible D match to TRBD1 (5 bases). Germline V gene sequence: CDR1 DFQATT, CDR2 SNEGSKA (reference sequence). CDR3 length equals 13 residues. V lost 1 base and J 4 bases, leaving 8 bases between the germline ends. The CDR3 loop reads CSARGGENQPQHF. In DNA, the CDR3 is TGCAGTGCTAGAGGAGGGGAAAATCAGCCCCAGCATTTT.

V gene TRBV9 combines with J gene TRBJ1-4, with D perhaps TRBD1 (5 bases). Germline CDR1 is SGDLS and CDR2 is YYNGEE. V lost 0 bases, J lost 12 bases, and 18 bases lay in between. The CDR3 extends over 15 amino acids. The CDR3 reads CASSVDSGRSRELFF. The CDR3 DNA is TGTGCCAGCAGCGTAGATTCGGGGCGGAGTAGGGAACTGTTTTTT.

The sample holds many counts of this clonotype. The chain combines TRBV12-5 with TRBJ1-5; D gene ambiguous. This CDR3 comprises 12 residues. CDR1 LGHNT and CDR2 FRNRAP come from the germline V gene. Trimming shortened V by 7 bases and J by 5 bases, and 9 bases separated the two germline ends. The DNA of the CDR3 is TGTGCTAGTGCCATAGATTATCAGCCCCAGCATTTT. Translating it yields CASAIDYQPQHF.

In the case of this clonotype: The junction shows a germline mismatch at one end, possibly a read error. V gene TRBV18 combines with J gene TRBJ1-4, with D maybe TRBD1 (5 bases). This CDR3 has 15 residues. Germline V lookup: CDR1 KGHSH, CDR2 LQKENI. The CDR3 bases are TGTGACAGCTCAAATACCGGGACGAGTGATGAAAAACTGTTTTTT. Translating gives CDSSNTGTSDEKLFF.

This clonotype occurred many times. This chain links TRBV7-6 with TRBJ2-1; 13 positions agree with TRBD2. Trimming cost V 4 bases and J 16 bases; bases outside gene matches: 13. CDR1 is SGHVS, CDR2 FNYEAQ, per germline. This CDR3 comprises 15 residues. The DNA of the CDR3 is TGTGCCAGCAGCTCGAATTCCGGGACTAGCGGGAATCAATTCTTC. This codes for CASSSNSGTSGNQFF.

V is TRBV24-1 and J is TRBJ1-5; D may be TRBD1 (6 bases). The germline V and J ends were trimmed by 7 bases and 8 bases, with 17 bases remaining between them. CDR1 and CDR2 (germline): KGHDR, SFDVKD. The CDR3 runs 14 residues. CDR3 sequence reads: CATRPNRAGEPQHF. CDR3 DNA: TGTGCCACCAGGCCTAACAGGGCCGGGGAGCCCCAGCATTTT.

This clonotype was counted ten times or more. This chain links TRBV9 with TRBJ2-5; a possible D gene is TRBD2 (7 bases). In germline, CDR1 is SGDLS, CDR2 YYNGEE. The V and J ends lost 2 bases and 2 bases respectively, with 10 bases between them. This CDR3 is 14 amino acids long. In DNA, the CDR3 is TGTGCCAGCAGCGTCGGGGGGCTACAAGAGACCCAGTACTTC. As protein: CASSVGGLQETQYF.

Here the CDR3 DNA reads TGTGCCTGGAGTGTACAGGGGGCGCAAGAGACCCAGTACTTC. This sequence encodes CAWSVQGAQETQYF. This chain links TRBV30 with TRBJ2-5; 9 bases are shared with TRBD1. Per germline, CDR1 GTSNPN and CDR2 SVGIG (reference sequence). The CDR3 length is 14 residues. The junction had 1 base not matched to a gene; V was cut back by 0 bases and J by 2 bases.

In its sample, this clonotype was seen a few times. This chain links TRBV25-1 with TRBJ1-2, with 7 nucleotides matching TRBD1. Germline V CDR1 and CDR2: MGHDK, SYGVNS. The CDR3 covers 14 residues. J gave up 5 bases and V 6 bases, and 9 bases lay outside the gene matches. The CDR3 DNA sequence: TGTGCCAGCAGAAAAGCAGGGGGGTCTTATGGCTACACCTTC. As protein: CASRKAGGSYGYTF.

This clonotype was recorded at least ten times. The gene calls are TRBV28 and TRBJ2-7; no clear D gene. Trimming took off 10 bases at V and 0 bases at J, with 10 bases between the two ends. CDR1 and CDR2 (germline): MDHEN, SYDVKM. The CDR3 has 12 residues. CDR3 sequence (DNA): TGTGCCACAACAGAGAGCTCCTACGAGCAGTACTTC. Encoded protein: CATTESSYEQYF.

This chain uses TRBV28 with TRBJ2-1; D may correspond to TRBD1 or TRBD2 (6 bases each). V lost 5 bases to trimming and J lost 1 base, with 12 bases between them. From germline, CDR1 is MDHEN and CDR2 SYDVKM. The CDR3 sequence is 15 residues long. CDR3 protein: CASSPGAQSYNEQFF. The CDR3 nucleotides are TGTGCCAGCAGTCCGGGGGCACAATCCTACAATGAGCAGTTCTTC.

This clonotype was seen a handful of times. V gene TRBV5-1 combines with J gene TRBJ1-4; the D is unclear. The CDR3 loop spans 16 amino acids. Per the germline V gene, CDR1 is SGHRS and CDR2 is YFSETQ. Trimming took 1 base from V and 0 from J, leaving 10 bases between them. CDR3 DNA sequence: TGCGCCAGCAGCTTGAGGGCAGATGCAACTAATGAAAAACTGTTTTTT. Residues: CASSLRADATNEKLFF. Full variable domain (remainder filled in from reference TRBV5-1 and TRBJ1-4): KAGVTQTPRYLIKTRGQQVTLSCSPISGHRSVSWYQQTPGQGLQFLFEYFSETQRNKGNFPGRFSGRQFSNSRSEMNVSTLELGDSALYLCASSLRADATNEKLFFGSGTQLSVL.

This clonotype appeared a few times. The chain uses TRBV2 and TRBJ2-1; 8 bases match TRBD2. With 3 bases clipped from V and 3 bases from J, the junction kept 4 bases outside the gene matches. CDR1 and CDR2 (germline): SNHLY, FYNNEI. CDR3 length equals 15 residues. The CDR3: CASSENSGVYNEQFF. The DNA for the CDR3 is TGTGCCAGCAGTGAGAATAGCGGGGTCTACAATGAGCAGTTCTTC.

The chain employs TRBV5-1 and TRBJ1-2, with D unresolved. This CDR3 has 12 residues. With 4 bases removed from V and 2 bases from J, the gap between germline ends came to 6 bases. Per the germline V gene, CDR1 is SGHRS and CDR2 is YFSETQ. The CDR3 protein is CASSEQNYGYTF. In DNA form, the CDR3 reads TGCGCCAGCAGCGAACAAAACTATGGCTACACCTTC.

This clonotype has a count of ten or more. The V and J genes are TRBV29-1 and TRBJ1-1; TRBD1 agrees at 8 bases. The ends lost 4 bases at V and 0 bases at J; junction bases unmatched: 19. There are 19 residues in the CDR3. Germline assignment: CDR1 SQVTM and CDR2 ANQGSEA. As DNA, the CDR3 is TGCAGCGTTGGGGGTGGGACAGGCTCTCGCTTGCTGATGAACACTGAAGCTTTCTTT. It specifies CSVGGGTGSRLLMNTEAFF.

This clonotype has only a few counts. The chain carries TRBV4-3 and TRBJ2-1; 12 positions match TRBD2. The ends lost 4 bases at V and 7 bases at J; junction bases unmatched: 11. From germline, CDR1 is LGHNA and CDR2 YSLEER. The CDR3 contains 17 residues. In DNA, the CDR3 is TGCGCCAGCAGCCGAGGGACCGGGACTAGCGGGTCGAATGAGCAGTTCTTC. Protein product: CASSRGTGTSGSNEQFF.

This clonotype was seen only a few times. This chain joins TRBV5-4 and TRBJ2-6; D is unresolved. In germline, CDR1 is SGHNT, CDR2 YYREEE (reference sequence). There are 17 residues in the CDR3. V gave up 4 bases and J gave up 1 base, with 15 bases separating them. CDR3 region: CASSLVGIPSGANVLTF. The CDR3 bases are TGTGCCAGCAGCCTGGTTGGGATTCCATCTGGGGCCAACGTCCTGACTTTC. The full variable domain, with the rest looked up from reference TRBV5-4 and TRBJ2-6, is ETGVTQSPTHLIKTRGQQVTLRCSSQSGHNTVSWYQQALGQGPQFIFQYYREEENGRGNFPPRFSGLQFPNYSSELNVNALELDDSALYLCASSLVGIPSGANVLTFGAGSRLTVL.

This clonotype was observed a few times. The V call is TRBV27, the J call TRBJ2-7; D could derive from TRBD1 or TRBD2 (5 bases each). Germline CDR1 and CDR2: MNHEY and SMNVEV (reference sequence). V lost 7 bases to trimming and J lost 4 bases, with 17 bases between them. This CDR3 contains 14 residues. The CDR3 coding sequence is TGTGCCAGCAAGCCGGGGCGGATAATTTACGAGCAGTACTTC. Translated: CASKPGRIIYEQYF.

This clonotype appeared many times. This chain connects TRBV25-1 to TRBJ1-6, with 8 positions matching TRBD1. The CDR3 spans 14 residues. After removal of 3 bases from V and 7 bases from J, the junction contained 2 bases not matched to a gene. Germline values: CDR1 MGHDK, CDR2 SYGVNS. CDR3 coding DNA: TGTGCCAGCAGTGATCGGGACAGGAATTCACCCCTCCACTTT. Its protein product is CASSDRDRNSPLHF.

The chain combines TRBV27 with TRBJ1-2; the match to TRBD1 covers 9 bases. V was pared by 5 bases and J by 5 bases, with 6 bases of the junction left unmatched. Germline CDR1 reads MNHEY; CDR2 reads SMNVEV (reference sequence). The CDR3 covers 14 residues. CDR3 in amino acids: CASSPQGARYGYTF. For the CDR3, the DNA is TGTGCCAGCAGTCCACAGGGGGCAAGATATGGCTACACCTTC.